Shown below are 15 T cell receptor beta chains from a single sample sequenced in a study of regulatory T cells in long-lasting Graves disease (dated by TCRdb to the early 2020s). Library generation was performed with multiplex PCR. The sample was run on an Illumina HiSeq 4000. TCR beta libraries were built with iRepertoire HTBI primers and Arm-PCR amplification of CDR3 regions. TCRdb reprocessed the public reads (quality trimming at Q25 with fastp, clone calling with MiXCR) and kept in-frame beta chains. Rows with one shared CDR3 protein collapse into an entry with the most common genes and DNA. The sample has approximately 350,000 distinct CDR3 sequences on record, 16% of them singletons. The top ten constitute over 20% of the sample. According to the study, the label for this sample's time point signals: newly diagnosed GD, antithyroid drugs for less than 3 months. For both TCR sequencing and RNA sequencing, RNA was extracted from PBMCs in TRIzol.

The same specimen was also included in a second study, on T cells in Graves' hyperthyroidism and ophthalmopathy.

The source was peripheral blood mononuclear cells (PBMCs), collected at new diagnosis, from a patient treated with antithyroid drugs. The receptors were sampled from a woman younger than 30 with Graves disease. Donor details come from another sample of the same person, matched by shared clones.

The CDR3 loop is CSVARVAGETGSYEQYF. Here the CDR3 DNA reads TGCAGCGTTGCGAGAGTAGCGGGAGAAACTGGGTCCTACGAGCAGTACTTC. The rearrangement uses TRBV29-1 and TRBJ2-7; 9 nucleotides agree with TRBD2. With V trimmed by 4 bases and J by 1 base, 14 bases remained unmatched. The CDR3 spans 17 residues. CDR1 and CDR2 (germline): SQVTM, ANQGSEA.

The chain has TRBV12-3 or TRBV12-4 and TRBJ2-7; D ambiguous. V gave up 6 bases and J gave up 12 bases, with 21 bases separating them. The CDR3 loop spans 13 amino acids. CDR3 amino acids: CASSPGTKGRRYF. In nucleotides, the CDR3 is TGTGCCAGCAGCCCCGGCACGAAAGGGCGGAGGTACTTC.

The rearrangement uses TRBV6-5 and TRBJ1-4; D uncertain. The CDR3 extends over 14 amino acids. V lost 4 bases, J lost 8 bases, and 14 bases lay in between. CDR1 and CDR2 from the germline V gene are MNHEY and SVGAGI. CDR3 loop: CASSFSWGDEKLFF. The CDR3 nucleotides are TGTGCCAGCAGTTTCTCGTGGGGAGACGAAAAACTGTTTTTT.

This clonotype was observed many times. This chain joins TRBV6-4 and TRBJ2-3, with TRBD2 identical over 7 bases. From germline, CDR1 is MRHNA and CDR2 SNTAGT. V trimming: 6 bases; J trimming: 0 bases; junction bases outside the gene matches: 3. This CDR3 spans 14 amino acids. The CDR3 protein is CASSSGVSTDTQYF. CDR3 coding DNA: TGTGCCAGCAGCAGCGGGGTTAGCACAGATACGCAGTATTTT.

This clonotype was detected only a few times. J is TRBJ2-7 and V is TRBV6-2 or TRBV6-3; TRBD1 aligns across 9 bases. The V gene end was trimmed by 5 bases and the J gene end by 7 bases; junction bases not matched to a gene: 12. This CDR3 has 15 amino acids. The V gene's germline CDR1 is MNHEY and CDR2 SVGEGT. The CDR3 coding sequence is TGTGCCAGCAGTGCGTCGGGACAGGGAAGGGGGGAGCAGTACTTC. Amino acid sequence: CASSASGQGRGEQYF.

At least ten counts were recorded for this clonotype. V and J are TRBV6-1 and TRBJ2-1; 8 nucleotides match TRBD1. The CDR3 runs 16 residues. Germline V gene sequence: CDR1 MNHNS, CDR2 SASEGT. The V gene end was trimmed by 10 bases and the J gene end by 4 bases; junction bases not matched to a gene: 15. CDR3 in amino acids: CAIARDWDRSYNEQFF. CDR3 in DNA: TGTGCCATAGCAAGAGATTGGGACAGGAGTTACAATGAGCAGTTCTTC.

At least ten counts were recorded for this clonotype. CDR3 sequence: CASRGTTGSSLIGELFF. The CDR3 nucleotides read TGTGCCAGCAGGGGGACAACAGGGAGCTCCCTCATCGGGGAGCTGTTTTTT. The chain uses TRBV2 and TRBJ2-2, with D tentatively TRBD1 (6 bases). Germline V gene sequence: CDR1 SNHLY, CDR2 FYNNEI. This CDR3 comprises 17 residues. V dropped 6 bases and J dropped 7 bases, with 24 bases sitting between them.

This clonotype was observed many times. This chain uses TRBV2 with TRBJ2-7; a weak D match, TRBD2 (7 bases). Trimming took off 2 bases at V and 3 bases at J, with 14 bases between the two ends. CDR1 is SNHLY, CDR2 FYNNEI, per germline. The CDR3 has 15 residues. The CDR3 DNA reads as TGTGCCAGCAGTGAACAGGGGACGGGGGGCTACGAGCAGTACTTC. Translated: CASSEQGTGGYEQYF.

This clonotype occurred a few times. This may be a read error, as it is one base from a much larger clone. The chain is built from TRBV6-1 and TRBJ2-2; D not certain. V was clipped by 11 bases and J by 0 bases, with 16 bases between them. This CDR3 has 15 residues. From germline, CDR1 is MNHNS and CDR2 SASEGT. CDR3 bases: TGTGCCGGCAAGCCGGCGGATTCGAACACCGGGGAGCTGTTTTTT. As protein: CAGKPADSNTGELFF.

The CDR3 spells CSAEGGGRTEAFF. Written as DNA, the CDR3 is TGCAGTGCCGAAGGAGGGGGCCGCACTGAAGCTTTCTTT. The chain employs TRBV20-1 and TRBJ1-1; 7 bases are shared with TRBD1. The CDR3 is 13 amino acids. The V gene end was trimmed by 6 bases and the J gene end by 4 bases; junction bases not matched to a gene: 8. Germline V lookup: CDR1 DFQATT, CDR2 SNEGSKA (reference sequence).

This clonotype has at least ten counts. The rearrangement uses TRBV5-6 and TRBJ1-2, with 7 bases identical to TRBD1. The CDR3 runs 15 residues. The germline CDR1 and CDR2 sequences are SGHDT and YYEEEE. Trimming at V came to 7 bases and at J to 2 bases, leaving 11 bases not matched to a gene. The CDR3 nucleotides are TGTGCCAGCTTCGCCGGGACAGCTATGAACTATGGCTACACCTTC. Its protein product is CASFAGTAMNYGYTF. Looking up the rest from reference TRBV5-6 and TRBJ1-2 gives the full variable domain: DAGVTQSPTHLIKTRGQQVTLRCSPKSGHDTVSWYQQALGQGPQFIFQYYEEEERQRGNFPDRFSGHQFPNYSSELNVNALLLGDSALYLCASFAGTAMNYGYTFGSGTRLTVV.

This clonotype was found many times. The gene calls are TRBV30 and TRBJ2-3, with 8 bases aligning to TRBD2. V dropped 0 bases and J dropped 4; count of bases not matched to a gene: 6. Germline CDR1 GTSNPN, CDR2 SVGIG (reference sequence). The length of the CDR3 is 15 residues. CDR3 loop: CAWSVAAGEADTQYF. The DNA of the CDR3 is TGTGCCTGGAGTGTAGCAGCGGGAGAGGCAGATACGCAGTATTTT. The variable domain in full, completed from reference TRBV30 and TRBJ2-3, reads SQTIHQWPATLVQPVGSPLSLECTVEGTSNPNLYWYRQAAGRGLQLLFYSVGIGQISSEVPQNLSASRPQDRQFILSSKKLLLSDSGFYLCAWSVAAGEADTQYFGPGTRLTVL.

This rearrangement joins TRBV7-2 to TRBJ2-5; 9 nucleotides line up with TRBD2. The germline CDR1 and CDR2 sequences are SGHTA and FQGNSA. CDR3 size: 16 residues. Trimming cost V 4 bases and J 1 base; bases outside gene matches: 7. As DNA, the CDR3 is TGTGCCAGCAGCTCCTCTAGCGGGATCATCCAAGAGACCCAGTACTTC. Its protein is CASSSSSGIIQETQYF.

This clonotype appeared many times. This chain joins TRBV3-1 and TRBJ2-3; 7 bases are shared with TRBD2. V was clipped by 1 base and J by 2 bases; unmatched bases: 3. CDR1 LGHDT and CDR2 YNNKEL come from the germline V gene (reference sequence). The CDR3 sequence is 15 residues long. CDR3 coding DNA: TGTGCCAGCAGCCAAGTAGCGGGCTTCACAGATACGCAGTATTTT. As protein: CASSQVAGFTDTQYF.

The rearrangement joins TRBV19 to TRBJ1-2; 8 nucleotides match TRBD1. The CDR3 is made up of 14 amino acids. The V gene end was trimmed by 7 bases and the J gene end by 8 bases; junction bases not matched to a gene: 12. Per germline, CDR1 LNHDA and CDR2 SQIVND (reference sequence). CDR3 DNA: TGTGCCAGTACCCCGACAGGGGAGTCCGGAGGCTACACCTTC. Translated, it gives CASTPTGESGGYTF.